This passage covers 11 T cell receptor beta chains from one sample sequenced in a study of T cells in Graves' hyperthyroidism and ophthalmopathy. It was RNA transcripts that yielded the amplified TCR beta CDR3 regions. The TCR CDR3 first-round RT-PCR relied on the HTBI primer set. TCRdb itself ran the multiplex PCR reads through MiXCR, one entry per CDR3 protein. The sample lists fewer than 550,000 distinct CDR3 sequences; 15% to 17% were seen once. Sequencing was done on a sample of blood. The source of these receptors is a woman under 30 with Graves' hyperthyroidism.

This clonotype has a handful of counts. V is TRBV5-5 and J is TRBJ2-2; D possibly corresponds to TRBD2 (7 bases). The CDR3 has 18 residues. Germline V lookup: CDR1 SGHKS, CDR2 YYEKEE (reference sequence). Trimming pared 2 bases from V and 4 bases from J, leaving 21 bases between. The CDR3 DNA reads TGTGCCAGCAGCTTTGGGAGGTGGGGGGGCGCGGGCACCGGGGAGCTGTTTTTT. As protein: CASSFGRWGGAGTGELFF.

This clonotype has just a few counts. This may arise from a read error, as a much more abundant clone is one base away. This sequence joins TRBV27 and TRBJ1-1; the D is unclear. This CDR3 spans 13 amino acids. The germline V and J ends were trimmed by 8 bases and 0 bases, with 10 bases remaining between them. CDR1 is MNHEY and CDR2 is SMNVEV in the germline V gene (reference sequence). This CDR3 reads CASGTVMNTEAFF. The CDR3 DNA is TGTGCCAGCGGTACAGTGATGAACACTGAAGCTTTCTTT.

In this sample, this clonotype turned up many times. The genes are TRBV20-1 and TRBJ2-7; a possible D gene is TRBD2 (5 bases). V was trimmed by 5 bases and J by 2 bases, leaving 19 bases between them. The CDR3 spans 15 residues. In germline, CDR1 is DFQATT, CDR2 SNEGSKA (reference sequence). The CDR3 sequence is CSAGSGGSRAYEQYF. CDR3 nucleotide sequence: TGCAGTGCTGGAAGCGGCGGCTCTAGGGCCTACGAGCAGTACTTC.

In its sample, this clonotype was seen many times. This chain joins TRBV20-1 and TRBJ2-1; the match to TRBD2 covers 7 bases. Per germline, CDR1 DFQATT and CDR2 SNEGSKA (reference sequence). After removal of 0 bases from V and 2 bases from J, the junction contained 10 bases not matched to a gene. The CDR3 runs to 17 residues. CDR3 DNA sequence: TGCAGTGCTAGAGATCGGAGGGCTAGCGGTACCTACAATGAGCAGTTCTTC. Its translation is CSARDRRASGTYNEQFF.

A few counts support this clonotype. The chain couples TRBV12-3 or TRBV12-4 to TRBJ2-2; tentatively, D is TRBD2 (5 bases). Trimming pared 4 bases from V and 8 bases from J, leaving 17 bases between. The CDR3 covers 15 residues. CDR3 amino acids: CASSSKGVWPGELFF. The CDR3 region has the DNA TGTGCCAGCAGTTCTAAGGGAGTATGGCCGGGGGAGCTGTTTTTT.

This clonotype was detected ten times or more. Here the CDR3 DNA reads TGTGCCAGCATTCTACAGTCAACGATAAACACAGATACGCAGTATTTT. Protein: CASILQSTINTDTQYF. The chain recombines TRBV12-3 or TRBV12-4 with TRBJ2-3; no reliable D call. The CDR3 sequence is 16 residues long. Trimming removed 7 bases from V and 2 bases from J, with 19 bases in between.

This clonotype was recorded many times. J is TRBJ2-2 and V is TRBV5-1; D may correspond to TRBD1 or TRBD2 (5 bases each). Germline V lookup: CDR1 SGHRS, CDR2 YFSETQ. The CDR3 spans 15 residues. The V and J ends lost 0 bases and 2 bases respectively, with 8 bases between them. The CDR3 is CASSLEGTNTGELFF. The CDR3 bases are TGCGCCAGCAGCTTGGAGGGGACCAACACCGGGGAGCTGTTTTTT.

This clonotype was observed at least ten times. The CDR3 DNA sequence: TGCGCCAGCAGCTTGGAAGGGGGCACTAATTCACCCCTCCACTTT. This gives the protein CASSLEGGTNSPLHF. The chain employs TRBV5-1 and TRBJ1-6; 7 nucleotides match TRBD1. The germline V gene has CDR1 SGHRS and CDR2 YFSETQ. Trimming removed 0 bases from V and 6 bases from J; junction bases left unmatched: 3. This CDR3 has 15 residues.

This clonotype came up a few times. The chain has TRBV5-6 and TRBJ1-2, with D possibly matching TRBD1 (5 bases). The V end lost 7 bases, the J end lost 7 bases, and 20 bases lay between the germline ends. The CDR3 covers 14 residues. CDR1 and CDR2 from the germline V gene are SGHDT and YYEEEE. CDR3 sequence: CASQPTLGELGYTF. The DNA for the CDR3 is TGTGCCAGCCAGCCGACGCTGGGGGAACTTGGCTACACCTTC.

V usage is TRBV10-2 and J usage is TRBJ2-3, with no clear D. This CDR3 has 18 amino acids. Germline lookup yields CDR1 WSHSY and CDR2 SAAADI. V gave up 2 bases and J gave up 2 bases, with 20 bases separating them. The CDR3 region is CASSEIESAYYYTDTQYF. As DNA, the CDR3 is TGCGCCAGCAGTGAGATAGAGAGCGCATATTATTACACAGATACGCAGTATTTT.

The chain links TRBV5-1 to TRBJ1-1; TRBD1 matches 9 bases. CDR3 length: 15 amino acids. The germline V gene encodes CDR1 SGHRS and CDR2 YFSETQ. V lost 3 bases and J lost 1; bases outside the gene matches: 4. The CDR3 protein is CASSSMGQGNTEAFF. As DNA, the CDR3 is TGCGCCAGCAGCTCAATGGGACAGGGGAACACTGAAGCTTTCTTT.